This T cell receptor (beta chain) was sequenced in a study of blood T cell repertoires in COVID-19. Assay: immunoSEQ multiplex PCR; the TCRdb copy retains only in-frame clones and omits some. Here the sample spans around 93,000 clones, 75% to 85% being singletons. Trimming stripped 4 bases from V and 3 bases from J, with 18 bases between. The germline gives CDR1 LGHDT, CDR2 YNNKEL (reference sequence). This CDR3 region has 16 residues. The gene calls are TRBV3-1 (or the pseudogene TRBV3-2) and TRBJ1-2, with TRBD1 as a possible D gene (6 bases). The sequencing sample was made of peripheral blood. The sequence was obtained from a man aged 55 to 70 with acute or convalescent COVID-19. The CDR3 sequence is CASSPITRGHHYGYTF. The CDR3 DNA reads TGTGCCAGCAGCCCCATCACCCGGGGACACCACTATGGCTACACCTTC.